Sequencing of this T cell receptor (beta chain) was carried out in a study of blood T cell repertoires in COVID-19. Germline CDR1 SEHNR, CDR2 FQNEAQ (reference sequence). The J segment lost 7 bases and the V segment lost 5 bases, leaving 11 bases of the junction unmatched. This CDR3 has 15 amino acids. A note on this clone: This sample includes further DNA sequences coding for the same CDR3.

TCRdb keeps only in-frame clones here, not all; method: immunoSEQ multiplex PCR. This sample carries about 420,000 clones, approximately 90% of them seen once, and the ten largest clones take roughly 0.76%. The rearrangement uses TRBV7-9 and TRBJ2-1, with 7 bases aligning to TRBD2. Source material: peripheral blood. The sequence derives from a man aged 18 to 35 with COVID-19, enrolled during active disease. CDR3 sequence (DNA): TGTGCCAGCAGCCTTCTTTCAAGCGGGGTGAATGAGCAGTTCTTC. It yields the protein CASSLLSSGVNEQFF.